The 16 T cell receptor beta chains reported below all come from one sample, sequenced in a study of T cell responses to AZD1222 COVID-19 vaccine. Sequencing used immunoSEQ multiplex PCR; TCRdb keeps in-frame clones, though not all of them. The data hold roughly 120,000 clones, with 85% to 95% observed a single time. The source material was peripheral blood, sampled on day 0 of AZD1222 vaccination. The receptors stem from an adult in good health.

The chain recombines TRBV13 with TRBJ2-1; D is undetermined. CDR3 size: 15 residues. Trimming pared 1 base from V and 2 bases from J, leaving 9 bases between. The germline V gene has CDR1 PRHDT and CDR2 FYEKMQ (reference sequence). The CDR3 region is CASSLEGVPYNEQFF. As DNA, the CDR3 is TGTGCCAGCAGCTTAGAAGGTGTTCCCTACAATGAGCAGTTCTTC.

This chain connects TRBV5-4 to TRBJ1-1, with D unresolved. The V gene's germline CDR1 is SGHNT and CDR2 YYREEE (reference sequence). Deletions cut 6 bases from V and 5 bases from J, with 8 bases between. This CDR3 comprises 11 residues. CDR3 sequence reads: CASNGGTEAFF. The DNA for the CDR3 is TGTGCCAGCAACGGAGGTACTGAAGCTTTCTTT.

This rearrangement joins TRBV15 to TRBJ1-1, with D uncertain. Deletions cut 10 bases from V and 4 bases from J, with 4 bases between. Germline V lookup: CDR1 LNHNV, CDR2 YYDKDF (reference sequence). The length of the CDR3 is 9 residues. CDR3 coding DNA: TGTGCCATAGGCACTGAAGCTTTCTTT. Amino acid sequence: CAIGTEAFF.

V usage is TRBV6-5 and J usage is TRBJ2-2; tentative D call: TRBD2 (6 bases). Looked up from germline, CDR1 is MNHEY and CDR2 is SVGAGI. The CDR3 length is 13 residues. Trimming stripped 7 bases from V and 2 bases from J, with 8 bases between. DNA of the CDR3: TGTGCCAGCATCGGGAGAAACACCGGGGAGCTGTTTTTT. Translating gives CASIGRNTGELFF.

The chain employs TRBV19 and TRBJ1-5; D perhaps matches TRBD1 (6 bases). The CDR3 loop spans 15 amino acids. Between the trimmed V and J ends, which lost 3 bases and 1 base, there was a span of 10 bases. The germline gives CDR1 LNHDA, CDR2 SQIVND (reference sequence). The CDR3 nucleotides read TGTGCCAGTAGTATTACACAGGGAAGCAATCAGCCCCAGCATTTT. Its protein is CASSITQGSNQPQHF. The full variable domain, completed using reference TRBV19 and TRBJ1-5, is DGGITQSPKYLFRKEGQNVTLSCEQNLNHDAMYWYRQDPGQGLRLIYYSQIVNDFQKGDIAEGYSVSREKKESFPLTVTSAQKNPTAFYLCASSITQGSNQPQHFGDGTRLSIL.

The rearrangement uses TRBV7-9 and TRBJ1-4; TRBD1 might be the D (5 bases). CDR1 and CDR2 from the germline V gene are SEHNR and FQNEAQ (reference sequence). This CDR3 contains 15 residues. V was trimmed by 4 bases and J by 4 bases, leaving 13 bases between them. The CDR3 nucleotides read TGTGCCAGCAGCTCTCCTGACAGACATAATGAAAAACTGTTTTTT. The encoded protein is CASSSPDRHNEKLFF.

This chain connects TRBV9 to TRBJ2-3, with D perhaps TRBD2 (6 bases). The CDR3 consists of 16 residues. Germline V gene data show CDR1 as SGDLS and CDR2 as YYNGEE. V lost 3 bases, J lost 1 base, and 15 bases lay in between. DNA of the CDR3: TGTGCCAGCAGCGCCTTTGGCGGGAAGGGCACAGATACGCAGTATTTT. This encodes CASSAFGGKGTDTQYF. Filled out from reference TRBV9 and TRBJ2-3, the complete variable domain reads DSGVTQTPKHLITATGQRVTLRCSPRSGDLSVYWYQQSLDQGLQFLIQYYNGEERAKGNILERFSAQQFPDLHSELNLSSLELGDSALYFCASSAFGGKGTDTQYFGPGTRLTVL.

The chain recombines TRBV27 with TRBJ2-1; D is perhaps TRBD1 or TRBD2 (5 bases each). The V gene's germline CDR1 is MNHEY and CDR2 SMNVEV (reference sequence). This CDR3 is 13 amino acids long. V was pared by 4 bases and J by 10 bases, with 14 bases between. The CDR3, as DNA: TGTGCCAGCAGTTACGCCCCAGGGACCGAGCAGTTCTTC. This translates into CASSYAPGTEQFF.

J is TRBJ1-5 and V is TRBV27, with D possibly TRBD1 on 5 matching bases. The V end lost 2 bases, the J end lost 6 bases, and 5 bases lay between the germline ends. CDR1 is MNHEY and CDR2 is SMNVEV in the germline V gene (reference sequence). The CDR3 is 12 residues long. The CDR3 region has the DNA TGTGCCAGCAGTTTAAGGGGTCAGCCCCAGCATTTT. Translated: CASSLRGQPQHF.

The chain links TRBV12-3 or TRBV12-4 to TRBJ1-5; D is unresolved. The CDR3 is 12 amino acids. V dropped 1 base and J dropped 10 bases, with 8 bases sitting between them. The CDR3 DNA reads TGTGCCAGCAGTTTAGGTATGGGTCCCCAGCATTTT. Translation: CASSLGMGPQHF.

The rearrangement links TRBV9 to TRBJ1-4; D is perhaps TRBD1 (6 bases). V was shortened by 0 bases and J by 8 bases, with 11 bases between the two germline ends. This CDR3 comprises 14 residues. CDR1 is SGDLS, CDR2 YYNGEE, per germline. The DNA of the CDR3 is TGTGCCAGCAGCGTAGGCCCGCAGGGGGAAAAACTGTTTTTT. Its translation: CASSVGPQGEKLFF.

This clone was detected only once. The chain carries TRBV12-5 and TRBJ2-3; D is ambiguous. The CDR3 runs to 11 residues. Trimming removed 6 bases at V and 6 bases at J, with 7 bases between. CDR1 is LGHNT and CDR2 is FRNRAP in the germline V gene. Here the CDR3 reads CASGLRDTQYF. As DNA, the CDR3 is TGTGCTAGTGGCCTGAGGGATACGCAGTATTTT.

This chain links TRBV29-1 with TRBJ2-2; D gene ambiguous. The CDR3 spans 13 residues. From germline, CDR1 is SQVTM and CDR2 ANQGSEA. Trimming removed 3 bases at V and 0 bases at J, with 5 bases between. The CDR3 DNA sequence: TGCAGCGTTGAGAGGACGAACACCGGGGAGCTGTTTTTT. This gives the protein CSVERTNTGELFF.

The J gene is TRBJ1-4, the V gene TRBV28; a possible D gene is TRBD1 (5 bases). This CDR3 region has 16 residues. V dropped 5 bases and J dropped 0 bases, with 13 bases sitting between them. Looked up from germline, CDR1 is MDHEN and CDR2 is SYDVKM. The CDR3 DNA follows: TGTGCCAGCAGTGTGATCGACAGCGCAACTAATGAAAAACTGTTTTTT. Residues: CASSVIDSATNEKLFF.

The CDR3 spells CASSYSSSGSYEQFF. CDR3 in DNA: TGTGCCAGCAGTTACTCGTCTAGCGGGAGCTATGAGCAGTTCTTC. The rearrangement uses TRBV6-5 and TRBJ2-1; TRBD2 matches at 10 bases. CDR1 MNHEY and CDR2 SVGAGI come from the germline V gene. The V and J ends lost 0 bases and 8 bases, in that order; junction bases with no gene match: 4. CDR3 length: 15 residues.

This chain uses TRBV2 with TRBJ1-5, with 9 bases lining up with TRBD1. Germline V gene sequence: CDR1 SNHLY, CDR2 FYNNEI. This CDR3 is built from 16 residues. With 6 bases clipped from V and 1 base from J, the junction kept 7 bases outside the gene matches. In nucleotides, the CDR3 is TGTGCCAGCAGGAGGACAGGGGTTAAGAGCAATCAGCCCCAGCATTTT. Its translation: CASRRTGVKSNQPQHF.